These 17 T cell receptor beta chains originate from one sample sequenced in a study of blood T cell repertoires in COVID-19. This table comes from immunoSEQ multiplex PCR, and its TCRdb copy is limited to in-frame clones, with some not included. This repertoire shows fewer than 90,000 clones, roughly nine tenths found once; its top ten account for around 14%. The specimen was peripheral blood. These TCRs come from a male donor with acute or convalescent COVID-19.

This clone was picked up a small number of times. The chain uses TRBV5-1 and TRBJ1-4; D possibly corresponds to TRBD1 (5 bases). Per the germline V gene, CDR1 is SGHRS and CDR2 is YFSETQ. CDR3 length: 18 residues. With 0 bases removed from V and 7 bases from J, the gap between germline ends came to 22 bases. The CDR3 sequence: CASSLVPVDQGPSEKLFF. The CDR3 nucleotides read TGCGCCAGCAGCTTGGTCCCGGTCGATCAGGGCCCTTCTGAAAAACTGTTTTTT. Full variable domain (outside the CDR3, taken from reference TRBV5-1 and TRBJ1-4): KAGVTQTPRYLIKTRGQQVTLSCSPISGHRSVSWYQQTPGQGLQFLFEYFSETQRNKGNFPGRFSGRQFSNSRSEMNVSTLELGDSALYLCASSLVPVDQGPSEKLFFGSGTQLSVL.

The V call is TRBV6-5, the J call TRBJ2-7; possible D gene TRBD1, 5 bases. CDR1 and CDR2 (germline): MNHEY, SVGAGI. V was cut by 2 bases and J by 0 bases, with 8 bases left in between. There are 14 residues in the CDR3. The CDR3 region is CASSYADSSYEQYF. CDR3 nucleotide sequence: TGTGCCAGCAGTTACGCTGACAGCTCCTACGAGCAGTACTTC.

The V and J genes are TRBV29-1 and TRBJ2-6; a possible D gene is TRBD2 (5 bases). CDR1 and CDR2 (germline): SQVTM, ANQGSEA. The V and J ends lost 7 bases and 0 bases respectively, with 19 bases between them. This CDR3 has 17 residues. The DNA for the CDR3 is TGCAGCGCCCTAGCCCGGGAAACCGCCTCTGGGGCCAACGTCCTGACTTTC. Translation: CSALARETASGANVLTF.

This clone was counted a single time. The CDR3 DNA reads as TGTGCCAGCAGTTACTCTGGCAGGGGGAATCAGCCCCAGCATTTT. Translating gives CASSYSGRGNQPQHF. The rearrangement uses TRBV6-5 and TRBJ1-5, with 7 positions matching TRBD1. With 0 bases clipped from V and 4 bases from J, the junction kept 3 bases outside the gene matches. Germline lookup yields CDR1 MNHEY and CDR2 SVGAGI. CDR3 length: 15 amino acids.

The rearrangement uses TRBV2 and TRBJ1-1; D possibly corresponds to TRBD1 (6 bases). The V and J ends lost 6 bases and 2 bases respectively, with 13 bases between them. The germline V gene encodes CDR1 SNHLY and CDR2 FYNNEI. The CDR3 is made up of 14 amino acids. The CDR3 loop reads CASRMGQPNTEAFF. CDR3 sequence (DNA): TGTGCCAGCAGGATGGGACAACCTAACACTGAAGCTTTCTTT.

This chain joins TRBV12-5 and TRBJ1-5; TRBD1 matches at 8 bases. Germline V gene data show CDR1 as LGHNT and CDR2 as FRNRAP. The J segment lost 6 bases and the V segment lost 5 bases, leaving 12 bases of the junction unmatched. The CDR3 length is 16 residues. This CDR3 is CASGTKTGVGGQPQHF. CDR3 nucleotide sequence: TGTGCTAGTGGTACAAAGACAGGGGTGGGTGGTCAGCCCCAGCATTTT.

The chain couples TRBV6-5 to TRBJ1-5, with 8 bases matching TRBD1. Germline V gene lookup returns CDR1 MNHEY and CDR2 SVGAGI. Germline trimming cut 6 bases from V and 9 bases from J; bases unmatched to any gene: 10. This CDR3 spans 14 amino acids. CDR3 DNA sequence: TGTGCCAGCAGACAGGGGGGCGCGGTTGGGCCCCAGCATTTT. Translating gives CASRQGGAVGPQHF.

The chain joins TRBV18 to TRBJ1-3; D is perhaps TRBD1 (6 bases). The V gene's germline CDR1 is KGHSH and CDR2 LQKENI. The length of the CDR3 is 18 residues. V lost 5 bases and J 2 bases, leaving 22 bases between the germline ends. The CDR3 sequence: CASSSIHTNRDAGNTIYF. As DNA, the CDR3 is TGTGCCAGCTCATCCATCCACACCAACAGGGACGCTGGAAACACCATATATTTT.

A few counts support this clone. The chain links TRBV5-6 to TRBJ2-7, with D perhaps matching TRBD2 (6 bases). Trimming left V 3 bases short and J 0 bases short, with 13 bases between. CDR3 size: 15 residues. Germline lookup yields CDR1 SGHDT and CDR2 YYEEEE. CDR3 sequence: CASSSSWRDSYEQYF. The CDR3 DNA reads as TGTGCCAGCAGCTCGTCGTGGAGGGACTCCTACGAGCAGTACTTC. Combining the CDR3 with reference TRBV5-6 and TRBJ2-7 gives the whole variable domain DAGVTQSPTHLIKTRGQQVTLRCSPKSGHDTVSWYQQALGQGPQFIFQYYEEEERQRGNFPDRFSGHQFPNYSSELNVNALLLGDSALYLCASSSSWRDSYEQYFGPGTRLTVT.

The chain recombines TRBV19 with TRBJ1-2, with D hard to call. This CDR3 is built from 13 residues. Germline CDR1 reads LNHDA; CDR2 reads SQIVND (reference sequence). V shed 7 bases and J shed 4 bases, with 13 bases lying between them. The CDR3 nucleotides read TGTGCCAGTACCGACGACATACTCTATGGCTACACCTTC. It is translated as CASTDDILYGYTF.

CDR3 protein: CASSPGRGLTQYF. The DNA of the CDR3 is TGTGCCAGCAGCCCCGGTAGAGGGCTGACCCAGTACTTC. The chain joins TRBV6-5 to TRBJ2-5; D perhaps matches TRBD2 (5 bases). V lost 6 bases to trimming and J lost 7 bases, with 15 bases between them. Germline CDR1 MNHEY, CDR2 SVGAGI. The length of the CDR3 is 13 residues.

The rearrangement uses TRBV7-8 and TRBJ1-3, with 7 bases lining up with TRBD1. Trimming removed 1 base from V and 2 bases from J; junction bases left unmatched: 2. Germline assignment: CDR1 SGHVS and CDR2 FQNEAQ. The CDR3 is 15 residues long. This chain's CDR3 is CASSLGQGPGNTIYF. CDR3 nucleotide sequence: TGTGCCAGCAGCTTAGGACAGGGACCTGGAAACACCATATATTTT.

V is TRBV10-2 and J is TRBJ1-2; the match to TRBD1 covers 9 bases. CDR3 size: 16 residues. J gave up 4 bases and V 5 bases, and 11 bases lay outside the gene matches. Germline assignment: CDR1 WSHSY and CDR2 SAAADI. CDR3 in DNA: TGCGCCAGCAGTTCAACTAGGACAGGGGTTTCCTATGGCTACACCTTC. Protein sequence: CASSSTRTGVSYGYTF.

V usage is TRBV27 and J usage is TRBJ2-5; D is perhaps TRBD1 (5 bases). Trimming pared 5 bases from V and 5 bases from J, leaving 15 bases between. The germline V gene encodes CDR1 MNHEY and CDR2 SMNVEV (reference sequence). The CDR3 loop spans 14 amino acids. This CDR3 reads CASSPDSRGETQYF. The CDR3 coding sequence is TGTGCCAGCAGTCCCGACAGCCGTGGGGAGACCCAGTACTTC.

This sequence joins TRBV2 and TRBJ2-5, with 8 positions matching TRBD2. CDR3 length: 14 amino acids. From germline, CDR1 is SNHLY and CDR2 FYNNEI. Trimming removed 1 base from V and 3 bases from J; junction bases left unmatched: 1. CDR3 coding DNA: TGTGCCAGCAGTGAAGGGGGACTAGAAGAGACCCAGTACTTC. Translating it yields CASSEGGLEETQYF.

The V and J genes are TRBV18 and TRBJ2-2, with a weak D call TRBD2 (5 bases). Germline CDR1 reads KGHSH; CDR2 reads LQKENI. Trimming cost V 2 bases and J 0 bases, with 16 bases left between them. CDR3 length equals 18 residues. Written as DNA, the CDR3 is TGTGCCAGCTCACCAAGTATGGGAGCTCGAACGAACACCGGGGAGCTGTTTTTT. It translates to CASSPSMGARTNTGELFF.

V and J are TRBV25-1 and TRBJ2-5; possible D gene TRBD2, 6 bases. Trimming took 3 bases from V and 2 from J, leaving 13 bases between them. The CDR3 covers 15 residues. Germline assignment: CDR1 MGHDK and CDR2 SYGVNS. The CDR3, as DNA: TGTGCCAGCAGTGATTCGGGACTTTCTCAAGAGACCCAGTACTTC. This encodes CASSDSGLSQETQYF.